These 14 T cell receptor beta chains originate from one sample sequenced in a study of control samples from healthy donors and cancer patients. Here immunoSEQ multiplex PCR was the method, and the copy in TCRdb shows in-frame clones only, minus some. The sample consists of about 120,000 clones, approximately 90% of them appearing once. Sequencing was carried out using blood. Receptors were obtained from a man aged 30-40 years in good health.

The chain links TRBV7-8 to TRBJ1-2; D not certain. Trimming pared 1 base from V and 4 bases from J, leaving 4 bases between. The CDR3 covers 12 residues. Germline CDR1 reads SGHVS; CDR2 reads FQNEAQ. The CDR3 nucleotides read TGTGCCAGCAGCTTAGAAGGCTATGGCTACACCTTC. Its translation is CASSLEGYGYTF.

The rearrangement uses TRBV12-3 or TRBV12-4 and TRBJ1-2, with 7 bases fitting TRBD1. V lost 4 bases and J lost 3; bases outside the gene matches: 2. The CDR3 is 13 amino acids. In DNA form, the CDR3 reads TGTGCCAGCAGTTCCGGGACAGACTATGGCTACACCTTC. Protein: CASSSGTDYGYTF.

CDR3 nucleotides: TGTGCCAGCAGCCCAGGGGTCGGGGTTCAGTACTTC. The encoded protein is CASSPGVGVQYF. This chain uses TRBV7-2 with TRBJ2-4; D may be TRBD1 (6 bases). CDR3 size: 12 residues. V was pared by 5 bases and J by 11 bases, with 13 bases between. Germline CDR1 and CDR2: SGHTA and FQGNSA.

The V call is TRBV11-2, the J call TRBJ2-1; the D is unclear. The CDR3 is 12 residues long. Trimming removed 1 base at V and 8 bases at J, with 6 bases between. The germline gives CDR1 SGHAT, CDR2 FQNNGV. The CDR3 sequence is CASSLVQDEQFF. The DNA of the CDR3 is TGTGCCAGCAGCTTAGTGCAGGATGAGCAGTTCTTC.

This chain uses TRBV6-5 with TRBJ1-5, with no clear D. V was pared by 2 bases and J by 0 bases, with 2 bases between. The CDR3 extends over 13 amino acids. Germline V gene lookup returns CDR1 MNHEY and CDR2 SVGAGI. CDR3 in amino acids: CASSYGSNQPQHF. CDR3 coding DNA: TGTGCCAGCAGTTACGGTAGCAATCAGCCCCAGCATTTT.

This chain joins TRBV30 and TRBJ1-1, with D uncertain. Trimming took 0 bases from V and 1 from J, leaving 6 bases between them. Germline assignment: CDR1 GTSNPN and CDR2 SVGIG (reference sequence). CDR3 length: 13 amino acids. The CDR3 DNA reads as TGTGCCTGGAGTGTACTGGAGAACACTGAAGCTTTCTTT. Translated, it gives CAWSVLENTEAFF.

This rearrangement joins TRBV5-5 to TRBJ1-4; the D is unclear. Deletions cut 0 bases from V and 3 bases from J, with 9 bases between. Per the germline V gene, CDR1 is SGHKS and CDR2 is YYEKEE (reference sequence). The CDR3 covers 15 residues. This CDR3 reads CASSLAVSANEKLFF. The CDR3 DNA sequence: TGTGCCAGCAGCTTGGCGGTCTCGGCTAATGAAAAACTGTTTTTT.

The rearrangement joins TRBV30 to TRBJ1-4; the D gene is possibly TRBD1 (6 bases). Germline V gene data show CDR1 as GTSNPN and CDR2 as SVGIG (reference sequence). Trimming took off 2 bases at V and 5 bases at J, with 15 bases between the two ends. There are 15 residues in the CDR3. CDR3 nucleotide sequence: TGTGCCTGGAGTCCCCTCGGACAGTCGAATGAAAAACTGTTTTTT. This sequence encodes CAWSPLGQSNEKLFF.

This chain joins TRBV12-3 or TRBV12-4 and TRBJ1-5, with a possible D match to TRBD1 (5 bases). The V and J ends lost 6 bases and 4 bases respectively, with 10 bases between them. This CDR3 is 13 amino acids long. CDR3 bases: TGTGCCAGCAGCCGAGGGGAGAATCAGCCCCAGCATTTT. This gives the protein CASSRGENQPQHF.

This chain uses TRBV13 with TRBJ1-1; D possibly corresponds to TRBD1 (5 bases). Deletions cut 5 bases from V and 6 bases from J, with 10 bases between. There are 12 residues in the CDR3. The V gene's germline CDR1 is PRHDT and CDR2 FYEKMQ (reference sequence). This chain's CDR3 is CASSEQGPEAFF. The CDR3, as DNA: TGTGCCAGCAGCGAGCAGGGCCCTGAAGCTTTCTTT.

The V gene is TRBV3-1 (or the pseudogene TRBV3-2), the J gene TRBJ2-7; D remains unclear. The germline V gene has CDR1 LGHDT and CDR2 YNNKEL (reference sequence). Trimming cost V 3 bases and J 6 bases, with 15 bases left between them. The CDR3 has 14 residues. The CDR3 reads CASSQAQNWREQYV. The CDR3 DNA is TGTGCCAGCAGCCAGGCACAAAACTGGCGCGAGCAGTACGTC.

J is TRBJ1-2 and V is TRBV7-8; tentatively, D is TRBD1 (5 bases). Germline V gene data show CDR1 as SGHVS and CDR2 as FQNEAQ. This CDR3 comprises 15 residues. Trimming removed 4 bases from V and 3 bases from J, with 15 bases in between. The DNA of the CDR3 is TGTGCCAGCAGCTCGCGACAGTTCCACTACTATGGCTACACCTTC. Residues: CASSSRQFHYYGYTF.

The chain is built from TRBV5-1 and TRBJ1-5; D unresolved. There are 16 residues in the CDR3. V was trimmed by 0 bases and J by 0 bases, leaving 10 bases between them. CDR1 and CDR2 from the germline V gene are SGHRS and YFSETQ. The CDR3 sequence: CASSLDGEISNQPQHF. CDR3 in DNA: TGCGCCAGCAGCTTGGATGGAGAGATTAGCAATCAGCCCCAGCATTTT.

The rearrangement links TRBV2 to TRBJ1-3, with unresolved D. From germline, CDR1 is SNHLY and CDR2 FYNNEI. V lost 6 bases and J 0 bases, leaving 15 bases between the germline ends. CDR3 size: 16 residues. CDR3 DNA: TGTGCCAGCAGGCCTTTGGACGGGAGCTCTGGAAACACCATATATTTT. It codes for CASRPLDGSSGNTIYF. Based on the CDR3 plus reference TRBV2 and TRBJ1-3, the full variable domain is EPEVTQTPSHQVTQMGQEVILRCVPISNHLYFYWYRQILGQKVEFLVSFYNNEISEKSEIFDDQFSVERPDGSNFTLKIRSTKLEDSAMYFCASRPLDGSSGNTIYFGEGSWLTVV.